This TCR beta chain originates from a study of T cell repertoires in cytomegalovirus infection. Across the study: The authors used CMV epitopes that were HLA-C-restricted (recently identified) and HLA-B-restricted (well studied). Public TCR beta signatures were indicative of both CMV infection and a matching HLA type. Study conclusions and caveats: Based on cumulative public TCR beta family frequency, carriers of CMV plus the relevant HLA were identified. Dominating the ex vivo response were TCR beta clonotypes that were CMV-specific and HLA-C-restricted.

In the case of this clonotype: What it binds is not known.

TCRdb re-called the reads with MiXCR, one entry per CDR3 protein. Of roughly 69,000 distinct CDR3 sequences detected, 25% to 30% appear once; the ten largest clones hold 45% to 75%. Germline V gene lookup returns CDR1 LGHNA and CDR2 YSLEER. Unmatched junction bases numbered 2, after V lost 0 bases and J lost 3 bases. The CDR3 totals 14 residues. The receptor's source is a human donor in good health (CMV status not recorded). Some clones in this sample may be carry-over from other donors' samples. The chain is built from TRBV4-3 and TRBJ2-7, with 7 bases aligning to TRBD1. The sequences come from CD8+ T cells from cultured PBMCs, collected from culture after CMV antigen stimulation. The chain's CDR3 is CASSQDNRGYEQYF. DNA of the CDR3: TGCGCCAGCAGCCAAGACAACAGGGGCTACGAGCAGTACTTC.